These 5 T cell receptor beta chains were all obtained from the same sample, sequenced in a study of post-analysis software for immune sequencing data. Findings of the study overall: About five TRBV segments were more frequent in patients than controls; TRBV5-6, TRBV5-1 and TRBV20-1 belonged to this group.

TCR beta libraries were prepared from cDNA with unique molecular identifiers. MiXCR, applied by TCRdb to the PCR reads, yields one record per CDR3 protein. The repertoire holds 450,000 or so distinct CDR3 sequences, with around 40% as singletons. Their antigens are not known. Sequences were obtained from blood. The receptor set was obtained from a girl aged 5-17 years with multiple sclerosis.

This chain joins TRBV29-1 and TRBJ2-5; D remains unclear. Trimming left V 6 bases short and J 5 bases short, with 16 bases between. Per germline, CDR1 SQVTM and CDR2 ANQGSEA. The length of the CDR3 is 13 residues. The CDR3 reads CSVEFGLGETQYF. The DNA for the CDR3 is TGCAGCGTGGAGTTCGGATTGGGGGAGACCCAGTACTTC.

V usage is TRBV4-2 and J usage is TRBJ2-3; D may be TRBD1 (5 bases). Deletions cut 0 bases from V and 4 bases from J, with 14 bases between. This CDR3 is 16 amino acids long. CDR1 is LGHNA and CDR2 is YNFKEQ in the germline V gene. CDR3 nucleotides: TGTGCCAGCAGCCAAGATCTAGGTCCAGGGTCAGATACGCAGTATTTT. It specifies CASSQDLGPGSDTQYF.

In this sample, this clonotype turned up once. V is TRBV6-2 or TRBV6-3 and J is TRBJ2-1, with a possible D match to TRBD2 (6 bases). V was cut by 2 bases and J by 0 bases, with 20 bases left in between. The germline CDR1 and CDR2 sequences are MNHEY and SVGEGT. The length of the CDR3 is 19 residues. Here the CDR3 DNA reads TGTGCCAGCAGTTACCCGGGAGAGGGAAGCAAAGGCTCCTACAATGAGCAGTTCTTC. Protein sequence: CASSYPGEGSKGSYNEQFF.

This chain links TRBV6-1 with TRBJ2-1; 8 nucleotides match TRBD2. The CDR3 totals 15 residues. Trimming at V came to 6 bases and at J to 14 bases, leaving 18 bases not matched to a gene. Germline CDR1 MNHNS, CDR2 SASEGT. The CDR3 bases are TGTGCCAGCAGCCCCACTGGCGGGAGGCCCCCGCTCAAGTTCTTC. Encoded protein: CASSPTGGRPPLKFF.

The J gene is TRBJ2-3, the V gene TRBV2; 7 nucleotides agree with TRBD2. This CDR3 region has 17 residues. Per the germline V gene, CDR1 is SNHLY and CDR2 is FYNNEI. V was clipped by 4 bases and J by 1 base; unmatched bases: 11. The CDR3 coding sequence is TGTGCCAGCAGTGGTTGGGTCGGGAGGAGGGGCACAGATACGCAGTATTTT. Protein: CASSGWVGRRGTDTQYF.